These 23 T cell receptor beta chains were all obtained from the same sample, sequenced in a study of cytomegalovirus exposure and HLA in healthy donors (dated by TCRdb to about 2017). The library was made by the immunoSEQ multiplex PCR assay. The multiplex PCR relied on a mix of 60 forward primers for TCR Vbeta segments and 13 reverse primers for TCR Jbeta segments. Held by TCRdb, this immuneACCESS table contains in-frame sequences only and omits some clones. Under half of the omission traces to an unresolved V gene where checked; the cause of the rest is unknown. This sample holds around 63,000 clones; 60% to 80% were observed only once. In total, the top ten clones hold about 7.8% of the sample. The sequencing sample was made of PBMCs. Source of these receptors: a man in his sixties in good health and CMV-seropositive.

CDR3 residues: CASSVASGSQETQYF. CDR3 nucleotide sequence: TGTGCCAGCAGCGTAGCTAGCGGGAGCCAAGAGACCCAGTACTTC. J is TRBJ2-5 and V is TRBV9; 10 nucleotides line up with TRBD2. The V and J ends lost 0 bases and 1 base, in that order; junction bases with no gene match: 0. CDR3 length: 15 residues. Germline CDR1 SGDLS, CDR2 YYNGEE.

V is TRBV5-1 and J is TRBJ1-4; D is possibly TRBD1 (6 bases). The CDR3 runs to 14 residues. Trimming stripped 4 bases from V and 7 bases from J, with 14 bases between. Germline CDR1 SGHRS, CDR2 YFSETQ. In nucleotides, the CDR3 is TGCGCCAGCAGCCCCGAGGGGGTGGCTGAAAAACTGTTTTTT. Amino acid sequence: CASSPEGVAEKLFF.

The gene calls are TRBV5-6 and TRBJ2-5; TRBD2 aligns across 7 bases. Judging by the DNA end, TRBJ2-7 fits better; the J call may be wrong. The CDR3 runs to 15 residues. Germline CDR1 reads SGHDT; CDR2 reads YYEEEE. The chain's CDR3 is CASSLKREGAYEQYF. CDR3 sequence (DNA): TGTGCCAGCAGCTTGAAAAGGGAGGGAGCCTACGAGCAGTACTTC.

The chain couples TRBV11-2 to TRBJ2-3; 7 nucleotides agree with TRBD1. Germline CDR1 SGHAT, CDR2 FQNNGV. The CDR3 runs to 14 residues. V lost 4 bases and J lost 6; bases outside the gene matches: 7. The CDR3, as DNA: TGTGCCAGCAGCTCGGACAGGTGGGGGGATACGCAGTATTTT. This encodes CASSSDRWGDTQYF.

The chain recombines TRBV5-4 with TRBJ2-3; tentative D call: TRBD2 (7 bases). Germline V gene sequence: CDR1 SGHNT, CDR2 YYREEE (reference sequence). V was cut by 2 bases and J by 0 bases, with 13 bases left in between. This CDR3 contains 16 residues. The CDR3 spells CASSLKGGASTDTQYF. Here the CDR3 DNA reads TGTGCCAGCAGCTTAAAGGGGGGGGCAAGCACAGATACGCAGTATTTT.

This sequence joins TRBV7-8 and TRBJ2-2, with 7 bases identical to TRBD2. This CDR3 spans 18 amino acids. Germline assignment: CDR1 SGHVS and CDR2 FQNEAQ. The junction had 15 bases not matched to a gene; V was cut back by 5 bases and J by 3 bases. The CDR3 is CASSPWTSQGLDTGELFF. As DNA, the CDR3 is TGTGCCAGCAGCCCCTGGACTAGTCAGGGTTTGGACACCGGGGAGCTGTTTTTT.

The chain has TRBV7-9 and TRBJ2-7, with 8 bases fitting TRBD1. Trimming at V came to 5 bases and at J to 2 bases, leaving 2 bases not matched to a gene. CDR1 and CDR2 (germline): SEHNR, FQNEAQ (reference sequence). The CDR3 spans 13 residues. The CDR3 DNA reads TGTGCCAGCAGCCCGACAGGGGCCTACGAGCAGTACTTC. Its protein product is CASSPTGAYEQYF.

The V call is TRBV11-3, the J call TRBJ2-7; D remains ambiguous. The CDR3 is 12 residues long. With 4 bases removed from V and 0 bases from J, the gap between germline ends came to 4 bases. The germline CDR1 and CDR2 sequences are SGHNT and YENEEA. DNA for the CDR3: TGTGCCAGCAGCTCCAACTCCTACGAGCAGTACTTC. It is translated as CASSSNSYEQYF.

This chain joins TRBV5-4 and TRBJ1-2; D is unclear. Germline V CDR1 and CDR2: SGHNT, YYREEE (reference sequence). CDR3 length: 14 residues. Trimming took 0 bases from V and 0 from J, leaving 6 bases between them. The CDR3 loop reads CASSLGGANYGYTF. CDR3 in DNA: TGTGCCAGCAGCTTGGGGGGAGCTAACTATGGCTACACCTTC.

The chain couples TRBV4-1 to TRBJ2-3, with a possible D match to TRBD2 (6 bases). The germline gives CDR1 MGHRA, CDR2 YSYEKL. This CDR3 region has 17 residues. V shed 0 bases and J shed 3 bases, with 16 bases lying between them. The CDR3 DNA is TGCGCCAGCAGCCAAGAAGGGGAGGCCGGTCTAACAGATACGCAGTATTTT. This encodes CASSQEGEAGLTDTQYF.

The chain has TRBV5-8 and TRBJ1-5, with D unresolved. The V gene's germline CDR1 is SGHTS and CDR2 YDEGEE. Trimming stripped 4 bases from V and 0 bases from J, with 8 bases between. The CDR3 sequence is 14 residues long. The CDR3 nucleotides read TGTGCCAGCAGCGCGGAGAATAGCAATCAGCCCCAGCATTTT. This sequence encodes CASSAENSNQPQHF.

DNA of the CDR3: TGTGCCAGCTCACTCAGGGGGACTAGCGGCACAGGGGAGCAGTACTTC. It yields the protein CASSLRGTSGTGEQYF. V and J are TRBV18 and TRBJ2-7; TRBD2 matches 11 bases. Germline CDR1 KGHSH, CDR2 LQKENI. The CDR3 loop spans 16 amino acids. V lost 4 bases to trimming and J lost 7 bases; unmatched junction nucleotides: 12.

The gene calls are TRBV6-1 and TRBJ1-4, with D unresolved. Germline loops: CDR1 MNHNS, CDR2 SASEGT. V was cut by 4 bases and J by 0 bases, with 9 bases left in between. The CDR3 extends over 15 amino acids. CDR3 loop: CASSGTLTTNEKLFF. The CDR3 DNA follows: TGTGCCAGCAGTGGGACTTTAACAACTAATGAAAAACTGTTTTTT.

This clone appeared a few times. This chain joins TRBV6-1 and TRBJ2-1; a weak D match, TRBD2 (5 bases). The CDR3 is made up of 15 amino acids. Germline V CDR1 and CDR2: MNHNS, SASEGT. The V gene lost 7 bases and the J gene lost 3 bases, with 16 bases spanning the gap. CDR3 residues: CASNLAGEVYNEQFF. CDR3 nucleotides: TGTGCCAGCAACCTAGCCGGCGAGGTCTACAATGAGCAGTTCTTC.

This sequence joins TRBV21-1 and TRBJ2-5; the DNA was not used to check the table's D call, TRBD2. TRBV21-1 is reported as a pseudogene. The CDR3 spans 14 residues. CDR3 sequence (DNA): TGTGCCAGCAGCAAAGCGGTAGGGAGGGAGACCCAGTACTTC. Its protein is CASSKAVGRETQYF.

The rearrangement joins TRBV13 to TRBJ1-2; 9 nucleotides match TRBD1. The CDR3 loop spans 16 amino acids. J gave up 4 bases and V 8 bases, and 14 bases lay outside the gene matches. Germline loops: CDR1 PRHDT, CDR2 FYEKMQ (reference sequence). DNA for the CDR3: TGTGCCAGCTCTGGTGTTGGGACAGGGCCCTCCTATGGCTACACCTTC. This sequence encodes CASSGVGTGPSYGYTF. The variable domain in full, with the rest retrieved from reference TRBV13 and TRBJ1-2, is AAGVIQSPRHLIKEKRETATLKCYPIPRHDTVYWYQQGPGQDPQFLISFYEKMQSDKGSIPDRFSAQQFSDYHSELNMSSLELGDSALYFCASSGVGTGPSYGYTFGSGTRLTVV.

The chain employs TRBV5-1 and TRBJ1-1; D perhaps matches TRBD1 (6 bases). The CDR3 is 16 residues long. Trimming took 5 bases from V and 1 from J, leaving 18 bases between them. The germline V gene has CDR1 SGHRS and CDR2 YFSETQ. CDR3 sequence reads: CASSPGNPTGNTEAFF. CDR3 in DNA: TGCGCCAGCAGTCCGGGTAATCCGACAGGGAACACTGAAGCTTTCTTT.

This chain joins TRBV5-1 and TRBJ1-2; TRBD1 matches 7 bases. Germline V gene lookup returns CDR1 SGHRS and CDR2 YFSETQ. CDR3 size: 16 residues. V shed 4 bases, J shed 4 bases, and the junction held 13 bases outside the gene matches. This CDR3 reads CASSLDRRGRGYGYTF. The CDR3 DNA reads TGCGCCAGCAGCCTCGATCGAAGGGGGCGCGGCTATGGCTACACCTTC.

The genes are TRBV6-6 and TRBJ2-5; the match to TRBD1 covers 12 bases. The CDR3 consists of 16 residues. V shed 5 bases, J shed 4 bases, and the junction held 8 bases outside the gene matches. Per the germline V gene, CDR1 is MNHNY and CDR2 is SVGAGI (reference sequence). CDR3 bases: TGTGCCAGCAGTCACCCCGGGGACAGGGGGCGAGAGACCCAGTACTTC. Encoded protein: CASSHPGDRGRETQYF.

The CDR3 is CASSLRGLDTGELFF. CDR3 DNA: TGTGCCAGCAGCTTGAGGGGGCTCGACACCGGGGAGCTGTTTTTT. The V gene is TRBV7-2, the J gene TRBJ2-2; 7 bases are a match to TRBD1. Germline V gene lookup returns CDR1 SGHTA and CDR2 FQGNSA. V shed 3 bases, J shed 3 bases, and the junction held 4 bases outside the gene matches. The CDR3 is 15 amino acids.

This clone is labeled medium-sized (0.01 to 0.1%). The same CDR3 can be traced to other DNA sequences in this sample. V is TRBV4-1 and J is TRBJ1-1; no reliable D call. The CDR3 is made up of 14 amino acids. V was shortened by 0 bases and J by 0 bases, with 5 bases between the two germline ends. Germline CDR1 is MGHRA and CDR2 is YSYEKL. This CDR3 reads CASSQDGVNTEAFF. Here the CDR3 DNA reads TGCGCCAGCAGCCAAGATGGAGTGAACACTGAAGCTTTCTTT.

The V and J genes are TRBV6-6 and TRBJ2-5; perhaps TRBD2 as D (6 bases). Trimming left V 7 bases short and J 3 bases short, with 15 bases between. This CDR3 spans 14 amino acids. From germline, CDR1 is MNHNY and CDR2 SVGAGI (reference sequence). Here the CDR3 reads CASTLGGNKETQYF. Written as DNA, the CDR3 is TGTGCCAGCACCCTAGGCGGGAATAAAGAGACCCAGTACTTC.

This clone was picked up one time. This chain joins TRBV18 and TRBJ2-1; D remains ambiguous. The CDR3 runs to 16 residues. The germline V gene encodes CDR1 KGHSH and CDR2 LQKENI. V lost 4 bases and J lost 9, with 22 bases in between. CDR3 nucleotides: TGTGCCAGCTCACTCCTTCCTCCTCGGAGCAGAGGTGAGCAGTTCTTC. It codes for CASSLLPPRSRGEQFF.